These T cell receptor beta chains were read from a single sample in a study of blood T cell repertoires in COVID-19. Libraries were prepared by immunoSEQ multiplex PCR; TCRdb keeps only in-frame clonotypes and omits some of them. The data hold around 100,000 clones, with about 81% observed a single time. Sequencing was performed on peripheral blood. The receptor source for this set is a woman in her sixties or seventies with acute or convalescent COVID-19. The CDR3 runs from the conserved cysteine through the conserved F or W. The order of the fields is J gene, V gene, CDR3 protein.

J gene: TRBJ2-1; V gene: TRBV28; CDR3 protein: CASRVGAASGLNEQFF
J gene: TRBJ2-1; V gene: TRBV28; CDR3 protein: CASSTGQHSYNEQFF
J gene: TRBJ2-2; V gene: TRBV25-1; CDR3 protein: CASSAQEHFNTGELFF
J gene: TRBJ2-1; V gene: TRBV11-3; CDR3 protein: CASSPGGLAGGGEQFF
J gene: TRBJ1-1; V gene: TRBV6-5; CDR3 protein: CASRNPGQTNTEAFF
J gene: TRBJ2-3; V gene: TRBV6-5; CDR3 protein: CASSYSGTADTQYF
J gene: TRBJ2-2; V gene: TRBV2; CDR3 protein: CASTAARGTGELFF
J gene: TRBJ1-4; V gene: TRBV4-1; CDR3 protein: CASSQDPTGTPFF
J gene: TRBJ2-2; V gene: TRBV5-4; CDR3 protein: CASSPDRGHRGELFF
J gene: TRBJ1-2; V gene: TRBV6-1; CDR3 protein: CASTGQGNYGYTF
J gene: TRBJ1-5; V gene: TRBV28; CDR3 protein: CASRYINQPQHF
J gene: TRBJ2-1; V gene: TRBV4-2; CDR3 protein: CASSQVTSGGPEQFF
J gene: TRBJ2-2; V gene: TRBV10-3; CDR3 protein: CATSGGAATGELFF
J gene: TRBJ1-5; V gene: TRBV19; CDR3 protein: CASSIDRDQPQHF
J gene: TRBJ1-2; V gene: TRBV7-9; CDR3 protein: CASSPPGTGAYYTF
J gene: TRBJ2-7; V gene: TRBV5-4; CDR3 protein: CASSVGTYEQYF
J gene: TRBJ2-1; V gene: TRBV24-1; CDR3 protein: CATSTGTYLYNEQFF
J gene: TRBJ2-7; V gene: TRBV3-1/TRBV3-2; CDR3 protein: CASSPETASGGSHSYEQYF
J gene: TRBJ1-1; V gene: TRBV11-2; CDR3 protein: CASSLWDTSGTEAFF
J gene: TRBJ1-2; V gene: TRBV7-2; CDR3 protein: CASRQGQDYGYTF
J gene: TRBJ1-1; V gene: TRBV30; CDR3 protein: CAWSRQRNTEAFF
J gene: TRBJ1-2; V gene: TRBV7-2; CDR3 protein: CASSLSFGGYTF
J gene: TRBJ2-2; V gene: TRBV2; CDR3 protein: CASRETSGGAPGELFF
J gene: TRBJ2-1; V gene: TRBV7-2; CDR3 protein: CASRSSLNEQFF
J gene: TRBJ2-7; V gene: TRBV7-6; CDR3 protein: CASSPTFGQGREQYF
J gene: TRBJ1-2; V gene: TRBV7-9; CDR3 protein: CASSTRINYGYTF
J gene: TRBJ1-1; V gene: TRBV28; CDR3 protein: CASRKQGRYTEAFF
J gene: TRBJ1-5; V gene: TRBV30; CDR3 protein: CAWSIRGTMYSNQPQHF
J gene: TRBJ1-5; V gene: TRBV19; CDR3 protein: CASSIGVSNQPQHF
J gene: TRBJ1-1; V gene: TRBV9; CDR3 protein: CASSPRQGGPYEAFF
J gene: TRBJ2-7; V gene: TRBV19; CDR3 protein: CASSMSLNSYEQYF
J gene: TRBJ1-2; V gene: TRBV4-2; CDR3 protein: CASSQGQGANYGYTF
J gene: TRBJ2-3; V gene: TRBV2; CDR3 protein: CASKGGPEHFTDTQYF
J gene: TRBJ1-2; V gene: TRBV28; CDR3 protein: CASSAYTGTGYGYTF
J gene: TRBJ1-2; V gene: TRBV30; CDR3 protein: CAWSARGQGSGYTF
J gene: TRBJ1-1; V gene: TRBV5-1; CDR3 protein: CASRGALNTEAFF
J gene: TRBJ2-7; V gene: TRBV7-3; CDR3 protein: CASSLTGTSGVGEQYF